This T cell receptor (beta chain) was sequenced for a study of shared clonotypes between healthy human individuals. Looking at the study overall: Plates per donor: three CD4 naive, three CD4 memory, two CD8 naive, one CD8 memory. Whole-study findings and limits: Few donors limited the genetic and exposure-history diversity represented. Sequencing of the sorted subsets was shown by rarefaction to be incomplete despite large depth.

About this clone: Its matching antigen is unknown.

Subsets obtained from CD4+ cells comprised CD45RA+ naive and CD45RA-negative memory cells. Using immunoSEQ multiplex PCR, the repertoire was profiled, and TCRdb retains in-frame clones only, with some absent. This sample has over a million clones; roughly 96% occur once, and the top ten carry roughly 1.2%. The CDR3 loop spans 15 amino acids. Germline-derived CDR1 and CDR2 are SGDLS and YYNGEE. The V gene end was trimmed by 2 bases and the J gene end by 9 bases; junction bases not matched to a gene: 8. Input material: naive CD4+ T cells sorted from blood. Subset of the sample: CD45RA+ positively selected. The clonotype originates from a man under 40 in good health. The chain couples TRBV9 to TRBJ2-1, with TRBD1 identical over 10 bases. CDR3 sequence reads: CASSVSGTGVGEQFF. CDR3 bases: TGTGCCAGCAGCGTTAGCGGGACAGGGGTGGGTGAGCAGTTCTTC.